A single sample is the source of the 29 T cell receptor beta chains below, sequenced in a study of T cell responses to AZD1222 COVID-19 vaccine. Sequencing was performed with immunoSEQ multiplex PCR; in TCRdb, only in-frame clones are kept and a portion is missing. The table has about 150,000 clones, approximately 91% seen once. Sequenced here: peripheral blood, sampled 28 days after the second AZD1222 dose. The receptors stem from an adult who received the AZD1222 COVID-19 vaccine.

Concerning this clone itself: A junction boundary mismatches the germline segment, possibly from a read error. The V call is TRBV18, the J call TRBJ2-7; possible D gene TRBD2, 6 bases. The CDR3 length is 12 residues. Germline V gene lookup returns CDR1 KGHSH and CDR2 LQKENI. Here the CDR3 DNA reads TGTGCCAGCTCACCACGGGCGGGACTTTGGAGCTTC. Protein product: CASSPRAGLWSF. Filled out from reference TRBV18 and TRBJ2-7, the complete variable domain reads NAGVMQNPRHLVRRRGQEARLRCSPMKGHSHVYWYRQLPEEGLKFMVYLQKENIIDESGMPKERFSAEFPKEGPSILRIQQVVRGDSAAYFCASSPRAGLWSFGPGTRLTVT.

The J gene is TRBJ1-6, the V gene TRBV30; tentatively, D is TRBD1 (6 bases). Germline V CDR1 and CDR2: GTSNPN, SVGIG (reference sequence). The CDR3 runs 15 residues. The V end was cut by 7 bases, the J end by 6 bases, with 19 bases between. CDR3 in DNA: TGTGCCTACACTCTGTCGCAGGGGCCTAATTCACCCCTCCACTTT. Its protein product is CAYTLSQGPNSPLHF.

V is TRBV7-8 and J is TRBJ1-2; a possible D gene is TRBD1 (5 bases). CDR1 is SGHVS and CDR2 is FQNEAQ in the germline V gene. The CDR3 has 16 amino acids. The V gene lost 1 base and the J gene lost 4 bases, with 16 bases spanning the gap. The CDR3 sequence is CASSLVGRVSLYGYTF. As DNA, the CDR3 is TGTGCCAGCAGCTTAGTGGGGCGGGTATCCCTCTATGGCTACACCTTC.

J is TRBJ1-5 and V is TRBV29-1; D remains unclear. V shed 7 bases and J shed 0 bases, with 13 bases lying between them. The germline gives CDR1 SQVTM, CDR2 ANQGSEA. The CDR3 is 14 residues long. In DNA form, the CDR3 reads TGCAGCGCCCACTTACCGGGTAGCAATCAGCCCCAGCATTTT. The encoded protein is CSAHLPGSNQPQHF.

The chain uses TRBV7-8 and TRBJ2-1; either TRBD1 or TRBD2 may fit D (6 bases each). V lost 5 bases to trimming and J lost 0 bases, with 8 bases between them. Germline V gene lookup returns CDR1 SGHVS and CDR2 FQNEAQ. The CDR3 is 14 residues long. CDR3 loop: CASSGGRSYNEQFF. CDR3 coding DNA: TGTGCCAGCAGCGGGGGGCGCTCCTACAATGAGCAGTTCTTC.

CDR3 in amino acids: CASAEGRMSYEQYF. DNA of the CDR3: TGCGCCAGCGCCGAGGGGCGGATGTCCTACGAGCAGTACTTC. The gene calls are TRBV4-1 and TRBJ2-7; D may be TRBD1 or TRBD2 (5 bases each). Germline-derived CDR1 and CDR2 are MGHRA and YSYEKL. V was clipped by 8 bases and J by 1 base, with 15 bases between them. The CDR3 loop spans 14 amino acids.

The chain uses TRBV5-1 and TRBJ2-2, with 11 bases fitting TRBD1. J gave up 6 bases and V 1 base, and 2 bases lay outside the gene matches. The CDR3 has 15 residues. CDR1 is SGHRS and CDR2 is YFSETQ in the germline V gene. CDR3 in amino acids: CASSLRGQGAGELFF. CDR3 bases: TGCGCCAGCAGCTTGCGGGGACAGGGGGCCGGGGAGCTGTTTTTT. Drawing the rest from reference TRBV5-1 and TRBJ2-2, the complete variable domain is KAGVTQTPRYLIKTRGQQVTLSCSPISGHRSVSWYQQTPGQGLQFLFEYFSETQRNKGNFPGRFSGRQFSNSRSEMNVSTLELGDSALYLCASSLRGQGAGELFFGEGSRLTVL.

The chain joins TRBV4-1 to TRBJ2-7; D unresolved. The germline V and J ends were trimmed by 0 bases and 6 bases, with 15 bases remaining between them. CDR3 length equals 15 residues. Germline-derived CDR1 and CDR2 are MGHRA and YSYEKL. CDR3 bases: TGCGCCAGCAGCCAAGATCACCTGGCGCGTACCGAGCAGTACTTC. Its translation is CASSQDHLARTEQYF.

This clone was counted once. This rearrangement joins TRBV18 to TRBJ2-2; possible D gene TRBD2, 5 bases. V shed 1 base and J shed 4 bases, with 10 bases lying between them. The CDR3 extends over 15 amino acids. Germline assignment: CDR1 KGHSH and CDR2 LQKENI. DNA for the CDR3: TGTGCCAGCTCACCACTACTAGTTAGCACCGGGGAGCTGTTTTTT. Its translation: CASSPLLVSTGELFF.

This chain connects TRBV5-5 to TRBJ1-1; D ambiguous. CDR1 SGHKS and CDR2 YYEKEE come from the germline V gene (reference sequence). With 1 base removed from V and 3 bases from J, the gap between germline ends came to 4 bases. The CDR3 totals 12 residues. The CDR3, as DNA: TGTGCCAGCAGCTTGTATGACACTGAAGCTTTCTTT. Translated, it gives CASSLYDTEAFF.

CDR3 loop: CASSYSGGSGTQYF. DNA of the CDR3: TGTGCCAGCAGTTACTCAGGGGGCTCGGGGACCCAGTACTTC. The chain links TRBV6-2 or TRBV6-3 to TRBJ2-5; 7 bases line up with TRBD1. This CDR3 has 14 residues. V was clipped by 0 bases and J by 7 bases; unmatched bases: 5. Germline lookup yields CDR1 MNHEY and CDR2 SVGEGT.

The count of this clone is one. The chain carries TRBV2 and TRBJ1-1; no clear D gene. This CDR3 has 14 amino acids. Trimming left V 3 bases short and J 3 bases short, with 11 bases between. Germline lookup yields CDR1 SNHLY and CDR2 FYNNEI. The CDR3: CASSELGRDTEAFF. The CDR3 coding sequence is TGTGCCAGCAGTGAGTTGGGTAGGGACACTGAAGCTTTCTTT.

The J gene is TRBJ2-7, the V gene TRBV5-5; D ambiguous. Trimming pared 0 bases from V and 3 bases from J, leaving 13 bases between. The CDR3 has 15 amino acids. Germline CDR1 reads SGHKS; CDR2 reads YYEKEE (reference sequence). CDR3 sequence: CASSLDPGPLYEQYF. CDR3 in DNA: TGTGCCAGCAGCTTGGATCCCGGGCCTCTCTACGAGCAGTACTTC.

The gene calls are TRBV19 and TRBJ2-3; 7 bases are shared with TRBD2. The CDR3 is 15 residues long. Germline V gene sequence: CDR1 LNHDA, CDR2 SQIVND (reference sequence). The ends lost 3 bases at V and 3 bases at J; junction bases unmatched: 6. In DNA form, the CDR3 reads TGTGCCAGTAGTATGTGGGCGGGAGAGACAGATACGCAGTATTTT. This encodes CASSMWAGETDTQYF.

The chain joins TRBV28 to TRBJ1-4; D not resolved. Between the trimmed V and J ends, which lost 8 bases and 0 bases, there was a span of 10 bases. Germline V gene data show CDR1 as MDHEN and CDR2 as SYDVKM. The CDR3 is made up of 14 amino acids. The chain's CDR3 is CASGQIPTNEKLFF. CDR3 nucleotides: TGTGCCAGCGGCCAGATTCCAACTAATGAAAAACTGTTTTTT.

This clone was found once. This chain joins TRBV19 and TRBJ1-5, with D hard to call. The length of the CDR3 is 15 residues. Looked up from germline, CDR1 is LNHDA and CDR2 is SQIVND (reference sequence). V was trimmed by 6 bases and J by 5 bases, leaving 17 bases between them. CDR3 bases: TGTGCCAGTAGAAACGACCCGACGGCTTATCAGCCCCAGCATTTT. Protein product: CASRNDPTAYQPQHF.

The chain employs TRBV2 and TRBJ1-1, with 11 bases matching TRBD1. The V and J ends lost 6 bases and 1 base, in that order; junction bases with no gene match: 7. The CDR3 consists of 16 residues. Germline V gives CDR1 SNHLY, CDR2 FYNNEI. CDR3 residues: CASRDRTGGANTEAFF. The CDR3 bases are TGTGCCAGCAGGGATAGGACAGGGGGCGCGAACACTGAAGCTTTCTTT.

The V call is TRBV10-2, the J call TRBJ1-1; D gene unclear. This CDR3 is built from 14 residues. Trimming removed 6 bases from V and 1 base from J, with 12 bases in between. Germline CDR1 is WSHSY and CDR2 is SAAADI. CDR3 amino acids: CASREETKNTEAFF. In DNA, the CDR3 is TGCGCCAGCAGGGAGGAGACAAAGAACACTGAAGCTTTCTTT.

The rearrangement links TRBV19 to TRBJ1-3, with D perhaps matching TRBD1 (5 bases). V was cut by 5 bases and J by 2 bases, with 22 bases left in between. The V gene's germline CDR1 is LNHDA and CDR2 SQIVND (reference sequence). The CDR3 has 18 amino acids. CDR3 residues: CASSPKGPQVGAGNTIYF. CDR3 nucleotide sequence: TGTGCCAGTAGTCCAAAAGGCCCGCAAGTGGGGGCTGGAAACACCATATATTTT.

The rearrangement links TRBV9 to TRBJ1-1; no reliable D call. The CDR3 is 13 amino acids. Looked up from germline, CDR1 is SGDLS and CDR2 is YYNGEE. The V end lost 0 bases, the J end lost 4 bases, and 7 bases lay between the germline ends. Here the CDR3 reads CASSVGKVTEAFF. CDR3 in DNA: TGTGCCAGCAGCGTAGGTAAGGTCACTGAAGCTTTCTTT.

The chain uses TRBV30 and TRBJ1-2, with D unclear. The CDR3 spans 11 residues. V was shortened by 4 bases and J by 8 bases, with 11 bases between the two germline ends. CDR1 is GTSNPN and CDR2 is SVGIG in the germline V gene (reference sequence). CDR3 in DNA: TGTGCCTGGACCCAGGCTGGAGGCTACACCTTC. This encodes CAWTQAGGYTF.

This rearrangement joins TRBV19 to TRBJ1-6; 7 bases map to TRBD1. The germline gives CDR1 LNHDA, CDR2 SQIVND (reference sequence). Germline trimming cut 8 bases from V and 11 bases from J; bases unmatched to any gene: 9. The CDR3 length is 13 residues. The chain's CDR3 is CASGGTARAPLHF. CDR3 sequence (DNA): TGTGCCAGTGGAGGGACAGCCCGAGCACCCCTCCACTTT.

The chain couples TRBV11-2 to TRBJ2-1; 7 positions match TRBD2. This CDR3 has 19 residues. Losses at the gene ends were 3 bases for V and 4 bases for J; bases not matched to a gene: 18. Germline CDR1 is SGHAT and CDR2 is FQNNGV. The CDR3 DNA sequence: TGTGCCAGCAGCTTGTCCCAGAAGAGGGCTAGCGGCAAATACAATGAGCAGTTCTTC. Protein sequence: CASSLSQKRASGKYNEQFF.

The chain is built from TRBV30 and TRBJ2-4; a possible D gene is TRBD1 (5 bases). V was cut by 1 base and J by 15 bases, with 16 bases left in between. The CDR3 totals 12 residues. Germline lookup yields CDR1 GTSNPN and CDR2 SVGIG (reference sequence). The DNA for the CDR3 is TGTGCCTGGAGTGCCGCTCCAGGGTGGCGGTACTTC. Protein sequence: CAWSAAPGWRYF.

J is TRBJ2-1 and V is TRBV5-1; possible D gene TRBD2, 6 bases. Germline V CDR1 and CDR2: SGHRS, YFSETQ. There are 14 residues in the CDR3. Trimming removed 1 base at V and 6 bases at J, with 11 bases between. The chain's CDR3 is CASSLLVGGNEQFF. The CDR3 bases are TGCGCCAGCAGCTTGTTGGTGGGGGGCAATGAGCAGTTCTTC.

This sequence joins TRBV2 and TRBJ1-5, with D uncertain. The CDR3 covers 15 residues. Germline values: CDR1 SNHLY, CDR2 FYNNEI. V gave up 5 bases and J gave up 0 bases, with 11 bases separating them. CDR3: CASSPDGNSNQPQHF. The CDR3, as DNA: TGTGCCAGCAGTCCGGACGGAAATAGCAATCAGCCCCAGCATTTT.

Turning to this clone: Other DNA sequences within the sample encode an identical CDR3. The V and J genes are TRBV18 and TRBJ1-5; D uncertain. V was clipped by 5 bases and J by 4 bases, with 6 bases between them. Looked up from germline, CDR1 is KGHSH and CDR2 is LQKENI. This CDR3 region has 12 residues. The CDR3: CASSGGNQPQHF. The CDR3 DNA is TGTGCCAGCTCAGGAGGGAATCAGCCCCAGCATTTT.

This chain links TRBV18 with TRBJ1-5, with 10 bases fitting TRBD1. The CDR3 totals 15 residues. Germline V gene data show CDR1 as KGHSH and CDR2 as LQKENI. After removal of 3 bases from V and 5 bases from J, the junction contained 4 bases not matched to a gene. CDR3 in DNA: TGTGCCAGCTCACCGGCGGGACAGGGGTATCAGCCCCAGCATTTT. Its translation: CASSPAGQGYQPQHF.

V and J are TRBV5-1 and TRBJ2-2, with D possibly being TRBD2 (5 bases). Between the trimmed V and J ends, which lost 4 bases and 0 bases, there was a span of 13 bases. The germline CDR1 and CDR2 sequences are SGHRS and YFSETQ. The length of the CDR3 is 16 residues. CDR3 coding DNA: TGCGCCAGCAGCCCTGGACTGAACGCGAACACCGGGGAGCTGTTTTTT. Its translation is CASSPGLNANTGELFF.